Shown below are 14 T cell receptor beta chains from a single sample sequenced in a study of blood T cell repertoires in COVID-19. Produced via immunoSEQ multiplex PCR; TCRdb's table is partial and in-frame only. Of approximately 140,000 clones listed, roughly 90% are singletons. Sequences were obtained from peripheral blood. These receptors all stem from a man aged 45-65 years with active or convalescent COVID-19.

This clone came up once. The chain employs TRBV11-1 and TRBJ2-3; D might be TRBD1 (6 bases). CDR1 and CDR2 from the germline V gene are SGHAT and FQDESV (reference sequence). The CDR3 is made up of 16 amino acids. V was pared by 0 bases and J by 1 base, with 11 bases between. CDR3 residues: CASSLASEGGTDTQYF. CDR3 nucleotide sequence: TGTGCCAGCAGCTTAGCTTCAGAGGGGGGCACAGATACGCAGTATTTT.

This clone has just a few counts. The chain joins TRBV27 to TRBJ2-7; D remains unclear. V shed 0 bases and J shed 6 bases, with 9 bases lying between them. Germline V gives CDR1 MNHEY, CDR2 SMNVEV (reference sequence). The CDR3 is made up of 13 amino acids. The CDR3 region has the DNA TGTGCCAGCAGTTTATCGACCCGAGGCGAGCAGTACTTC. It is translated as CASSLSTRGEQYF.

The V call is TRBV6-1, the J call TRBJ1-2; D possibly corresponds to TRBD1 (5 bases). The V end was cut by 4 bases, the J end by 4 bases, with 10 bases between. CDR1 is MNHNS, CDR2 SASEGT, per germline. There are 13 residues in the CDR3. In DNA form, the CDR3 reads TGTGCCAGCAGTGGAGCGGGGGGCTATGGCTACACCTTC. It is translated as CASSGAGGYGYTF.

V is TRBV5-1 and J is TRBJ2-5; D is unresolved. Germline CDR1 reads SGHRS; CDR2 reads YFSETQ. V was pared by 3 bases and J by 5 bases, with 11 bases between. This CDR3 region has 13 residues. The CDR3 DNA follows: TGCGCCAGCAGCTCGATGGCCAGGGAGACCCAGTACTTC. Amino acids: CASSSMARETQYF.

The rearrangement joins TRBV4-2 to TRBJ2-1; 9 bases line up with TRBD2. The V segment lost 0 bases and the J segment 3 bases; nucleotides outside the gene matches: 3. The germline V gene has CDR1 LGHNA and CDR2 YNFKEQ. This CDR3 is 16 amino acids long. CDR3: CASSQELAGSYNEQFF. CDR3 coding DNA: TGTGCCAGCAGCCAAGAGCTAGCGGGAAGCTACAATGAGCAGTTCTTC.

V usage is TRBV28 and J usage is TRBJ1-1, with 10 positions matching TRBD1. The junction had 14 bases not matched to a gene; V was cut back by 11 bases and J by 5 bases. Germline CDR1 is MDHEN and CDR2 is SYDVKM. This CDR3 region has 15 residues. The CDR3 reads CAVRGQGVFRTEAFF. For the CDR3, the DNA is TGTGCCGTCCGCGGACAGGGGGTATTCAGAACTGAAGCTTTCTTT.

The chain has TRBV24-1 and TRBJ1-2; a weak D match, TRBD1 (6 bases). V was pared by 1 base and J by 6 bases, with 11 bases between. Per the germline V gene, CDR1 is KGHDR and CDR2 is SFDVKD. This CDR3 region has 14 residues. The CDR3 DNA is TGTGCCACCAGTGATTTTAGGGGGGGTAATGGCTACACCTTC. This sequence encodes CATSDFRGGNGYTF.

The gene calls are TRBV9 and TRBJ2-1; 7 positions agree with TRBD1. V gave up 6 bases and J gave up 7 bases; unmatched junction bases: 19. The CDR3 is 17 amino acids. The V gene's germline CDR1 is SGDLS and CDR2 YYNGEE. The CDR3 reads CASTPRPRLQGINEQFF. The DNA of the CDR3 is TGTGCCAGCACCCCCCGGCCCAGGCTACAGGGGATTAATGAGCAGTTCTTC.

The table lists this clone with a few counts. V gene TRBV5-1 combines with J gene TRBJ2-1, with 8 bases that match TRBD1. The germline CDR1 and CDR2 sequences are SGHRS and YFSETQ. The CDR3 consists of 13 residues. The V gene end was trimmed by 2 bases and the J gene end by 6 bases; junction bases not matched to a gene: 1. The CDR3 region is CASSFTGGNEQFF. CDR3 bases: TGCGCCAGCAGCTTCACAGGGGGCAATGAGCAGTTCTTC.

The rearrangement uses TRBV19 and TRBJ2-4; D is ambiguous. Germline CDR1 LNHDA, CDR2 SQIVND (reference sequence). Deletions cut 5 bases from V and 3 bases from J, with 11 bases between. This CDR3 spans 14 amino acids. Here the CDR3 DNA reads TGTGCCAGTAGTTTTCGACTGGACAAAAACATTCAGTACTTC. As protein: CASSFRLDKNIQYF.

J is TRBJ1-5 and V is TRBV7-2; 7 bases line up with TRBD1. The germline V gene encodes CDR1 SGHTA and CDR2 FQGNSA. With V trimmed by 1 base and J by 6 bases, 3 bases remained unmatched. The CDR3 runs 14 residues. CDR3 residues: CASSLGRQGQPQHF. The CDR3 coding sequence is TGTGCCAGCAGCTTAGGGCGACAGGGTCAGCCCCAGCATTTT.

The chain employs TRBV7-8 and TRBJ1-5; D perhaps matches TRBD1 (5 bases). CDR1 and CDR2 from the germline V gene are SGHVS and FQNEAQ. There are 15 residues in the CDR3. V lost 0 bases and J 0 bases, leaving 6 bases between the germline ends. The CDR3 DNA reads TGTGCCAGCAGCTTAGCCAGGGCTAGCAATCAGCCCCAGCATTTT. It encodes CASSLARASNQPQHF.

The CDR3 coding sequence is TGTGCCAGTAGAGGAGGACTCGGGAGGTCAAGGACCGGGGAGCTGTTTTTT. Protein sequence: CASRGGLGRSRTGELFF. V gene TRBV19 combines with J gene TRBJ2-2; 7 nucleotides agree with TRBD2. V shed 6 bases and J 5 bases; nucleotides not matched to a gene: 15. Per the germline V gene, CDR1 is LNHDA and CDR2 is SQIVND (reference sequence). The CDR3 length is 17 residues.

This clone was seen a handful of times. CDR3 sequence (DNA): TGTGCCAGCAGCCACTTAGGTGGGCCCGCCTACAATGAGCAGTTCTTC. Its protein is CASSHLGGPAYNEQFF. J is TRBJ2-1 and V is TRBV7-8; D unclear. The CDR3 runs to 16 residues. V gave up 5 bases and J gave up 2 bases, with 16 bases separating them. Germline loops: CDR1 SGHVS, CDR2 FQNEAQ.